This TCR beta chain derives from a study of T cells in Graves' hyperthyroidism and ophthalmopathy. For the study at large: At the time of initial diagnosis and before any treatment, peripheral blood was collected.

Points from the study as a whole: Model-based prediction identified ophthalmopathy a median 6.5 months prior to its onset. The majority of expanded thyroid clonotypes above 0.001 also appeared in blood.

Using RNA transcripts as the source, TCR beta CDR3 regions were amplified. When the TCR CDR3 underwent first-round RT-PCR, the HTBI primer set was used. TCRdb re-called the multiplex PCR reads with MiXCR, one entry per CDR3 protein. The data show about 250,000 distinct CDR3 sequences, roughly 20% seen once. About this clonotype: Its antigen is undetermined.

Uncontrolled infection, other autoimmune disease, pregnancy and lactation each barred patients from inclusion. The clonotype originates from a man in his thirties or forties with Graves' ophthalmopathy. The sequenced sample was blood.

CDR3 residues: CASSMGGFGTEAFF. In DNA, the CDR3 is TGTGCCAGTAGTATGGGGGGGTTTGGGACTGAAGCTTTCTTT. This rearrangement joins TRBV19 to TRBJ1-1, with D possibly being TRBD1 (5 bases). From germline, CDR1 is LNHDA and CDR2 SQIVND (reference sequence). The CDR3 is made up of 14 amino acids. V shed 3 bases and J shed 5 bases, with 13 bases lying between them. Full variable domain (missing parts from reference TRBV19 and TRBJ1-1): DGGITQSPKYLFRKEGQNVTLSCEQNLNHDAMYWYRQDPGQGLRLIYYSQIVNDFQKGDIAEGYSVSREKKESFPLTVTSAQKNPTAFYLCASSMGGFGTEAFFGQGTRLTVV.